This T cell receptor beta chain was captured in a study of blood T cell repertoires in COVID-19. Whole-study context: Acute-phase and convalescent COVID-19 samples originated in the United States, Italy and Spain. The cDNA or gDNA used as material had been derived from T cells, B-cell-depleted T cells, or PBMCs.

The authors' processing: Nucleated cell counts were estimated from reference gene primer amplification. The assay was immunoSEQ multiplex PCR, and TCRdb's table has in-frame clones only and misses some. That table gives V, J and clone size, and the DNA gave D and trimming. Of 25,000 to 35,000 clones in the sample, 85% were seen once. Germline loops: CDR1 SGDLS, CDR2 YYNGEE. The CDR3 covers 18 residues. Losses at the gene ends were 0 bases for V and 2 bases for J; bases not matched to a gene: 8. Input material: peripheral blood. The rearrangement joins TRBV9 to TRBJ2-1; 10 bases align to TRBD1. The TCR originated in a human donor in a cohort sampled during active COVID-19. The CDR3 protein is CASSVEVLGTGAYNEQFF. As DNA, the CDR3 is TGTGCCAGCAGCGTAGAGGTTTTGGGGACAGGGGCCTACAATGAGCAGTTCTTC.